Below, one T cell receptor (beta chain) is given with its context. This sample stems from a study of blood T cell repertoires in COVID-19. For the study at large: From the United States, Italy and Spain came samples of acute and convalescent COVID-19. In each case, the material was cDNA or gDNA derived from T cells, B-cell-depleted T cells, or PBMCs.

As handled by the study authors: For nucleated cells, counts were estimated from reference gene primer amplification. The method was immunoSEQ multiplex PCR; TCRdb's version includes in-frame clones alone and lacks a portion of them. The V and J calls and clone size are taken from that table; D and trimming were inferred from the DNA. The sample lists some 180,000 clones; about 93% were seen once. V gave up 4 bases and J gave up 3 bases; unmatched junction bases: 9. Germline CDR1 MDHEN, CDR2 SYDVKM. This CDR3 has 15 residues. The TCR sequence derives from a man aged 50 or older with acute or convalescent COVID-19. The V gene is TRBV28, the J gene TRBJ2-7; 7 bases map to TRBD2. Source material: peripheral blood. The CDR3 reads CASSYPQGLNYEQYF. In DNA, the CDR3 is TGTGCCAGCAGTTACCCCCAGGGACTAAACTACGAGCAGTACTTC. Supplemented by reference TRBV28 and TRBJ2-7, the full variable domain reads DVKVTQSSRYLVKRTGEKVFLECVQDMDHENMFWYRQDPGLGLRLIYFSYDVKMKEKGDIPEGYSVSREKKERFSLILESASTNQTSMYLCASSYPQGLNYEQYFGPGTRLTVT.